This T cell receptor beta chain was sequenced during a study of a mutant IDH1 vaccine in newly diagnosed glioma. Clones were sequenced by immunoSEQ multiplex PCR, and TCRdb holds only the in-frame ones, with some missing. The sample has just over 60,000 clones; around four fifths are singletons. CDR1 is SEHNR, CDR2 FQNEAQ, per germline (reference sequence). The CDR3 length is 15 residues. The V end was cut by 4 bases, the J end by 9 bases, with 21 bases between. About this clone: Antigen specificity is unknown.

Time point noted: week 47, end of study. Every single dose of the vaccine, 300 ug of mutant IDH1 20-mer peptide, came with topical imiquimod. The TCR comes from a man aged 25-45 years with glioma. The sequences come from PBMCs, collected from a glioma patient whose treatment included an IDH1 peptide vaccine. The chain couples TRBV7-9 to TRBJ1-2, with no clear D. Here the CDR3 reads CASSSTRTSGPRYTF. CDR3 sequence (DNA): TGTGCCAGCAGCTCGACGAGGACGTCCGGACCCCGCTACACCTTC.